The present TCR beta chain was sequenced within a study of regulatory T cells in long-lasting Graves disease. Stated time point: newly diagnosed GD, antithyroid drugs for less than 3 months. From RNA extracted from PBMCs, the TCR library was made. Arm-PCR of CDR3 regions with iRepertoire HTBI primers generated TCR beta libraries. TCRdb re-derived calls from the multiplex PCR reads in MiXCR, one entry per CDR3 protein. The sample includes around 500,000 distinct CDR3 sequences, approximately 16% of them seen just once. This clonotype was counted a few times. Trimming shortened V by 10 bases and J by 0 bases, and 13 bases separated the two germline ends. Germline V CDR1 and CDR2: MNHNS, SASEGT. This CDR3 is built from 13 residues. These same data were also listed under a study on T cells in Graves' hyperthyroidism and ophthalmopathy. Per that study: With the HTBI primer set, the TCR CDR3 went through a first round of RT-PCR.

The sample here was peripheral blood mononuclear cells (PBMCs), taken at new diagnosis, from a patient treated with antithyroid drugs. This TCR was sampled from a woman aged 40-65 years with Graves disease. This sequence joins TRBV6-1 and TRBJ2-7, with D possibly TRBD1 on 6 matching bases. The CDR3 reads CATGTTNSYEQYF. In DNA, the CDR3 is TGTGCCACCGGGACAACCAACTCCTACGAGCAGTACTTC.